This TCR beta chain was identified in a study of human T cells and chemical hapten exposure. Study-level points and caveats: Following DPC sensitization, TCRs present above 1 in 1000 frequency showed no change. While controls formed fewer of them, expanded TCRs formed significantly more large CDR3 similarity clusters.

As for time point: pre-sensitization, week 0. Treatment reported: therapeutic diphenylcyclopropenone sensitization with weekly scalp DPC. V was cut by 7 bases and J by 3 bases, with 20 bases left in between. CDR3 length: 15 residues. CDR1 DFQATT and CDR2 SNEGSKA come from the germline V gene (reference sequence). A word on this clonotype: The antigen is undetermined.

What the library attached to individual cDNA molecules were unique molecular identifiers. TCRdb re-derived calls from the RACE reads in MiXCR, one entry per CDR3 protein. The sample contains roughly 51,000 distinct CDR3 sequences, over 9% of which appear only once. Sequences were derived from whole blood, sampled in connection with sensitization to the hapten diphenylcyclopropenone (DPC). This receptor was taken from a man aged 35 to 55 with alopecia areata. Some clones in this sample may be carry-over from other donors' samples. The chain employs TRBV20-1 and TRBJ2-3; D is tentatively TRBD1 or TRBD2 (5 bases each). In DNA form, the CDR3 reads TGCAGTGTCCTGTGGGGGAACGTTCGAACAGATACGCAGTATTTT. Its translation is CSVLWGNVRTDTQYF.